The following is a T cell receptor beta chain sequence with its context. The antigen remains undetermined. Study outcomes and limitations: The larger-cohort validation was restricted to a single TCR beta V-J rearrangement rather than whole repertoires.

CD25-based Treg depletion was applied to purified naive CD4+ T cells. Full-length variable regions came from constant-region reverse primers plus semi-nested Nested Universal Primer A PCR. In TCRdb, the 5' RACE reads were re-called with MiXCR into one record per CDR3 protein. The sample lists just over 60,000 distinct CDR3 sequences, around 30% occurring once. Sequencing was carried out using tumor-infiltrating naive CD4+ T cells sorted from the breast tumor. Subset in this sample: naive CD4+ T cells, CD4+CD45RA+CD25-. This TCR derives from a female donor with breast cancer.

CDR3 loop: CASSSRGEQYF. CDR3 DNA: TGTGCCAGCAGTTCAAGAGGGGAGCAGTACTTC. The V call is TRBV12-3 or TRBV12-4, the J call TRBJ2-7; D is possibly TRBD2 (5 bases). This CDR3 comprises 11 residues. V lost 4 bases to trimming and J lost 7 bases, with 8 bases between them.